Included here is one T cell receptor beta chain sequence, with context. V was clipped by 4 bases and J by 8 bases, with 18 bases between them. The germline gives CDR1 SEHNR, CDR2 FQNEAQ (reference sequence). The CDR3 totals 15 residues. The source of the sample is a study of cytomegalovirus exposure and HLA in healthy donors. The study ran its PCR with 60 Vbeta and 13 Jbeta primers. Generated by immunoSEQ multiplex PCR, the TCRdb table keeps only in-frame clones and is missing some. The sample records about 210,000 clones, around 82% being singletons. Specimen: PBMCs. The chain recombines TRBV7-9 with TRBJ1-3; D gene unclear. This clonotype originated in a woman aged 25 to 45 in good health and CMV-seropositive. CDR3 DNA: TGTGCCAGCAGCTCGCTAAGCCAGCCTCGGGACACCATATATTTT. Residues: CASSSLSQPRDTIYF.